Here is one T cell receptor beta chain with its context. The sample originates from a study of blood T cell repertoires in COVID-19. Turning to the study itself: COVID-19 samples from acute and convalescent phases originated in the United States, Italy and Spain. T cells, B-cell-depleted T cells, or PBMCs provided the cDNA or gDNA that served as material.

Per the original data handling: Reference gene primer amplification in the assay estimated nucleated cell counts. Sequenced by immunoSEQ multiplex PCR; TCRdb stores in-frame clones only, minus some. From that table come the V and J calls and clone size; the DNA was used to work out D and trimming. The data contain about 270,000 clones, less than 85% of them singletons. The receptor was derived from a woman aged 18-29 years with acute or convalescent COVID-19. Material for sequencing was peripheral blood.

CDR3: CASSLAPPQAGETQYF. CDR3 nucleotide sequence: TGTGCCAGCAGCTTAGCCCCCCCACAGGCGGGGGAGACCCAGTACTTC. The chain joins TRBV7-8 to TRBJ2-5; tentatively, D is TRBD2 (6 bases). Germline lookup yields CDR1 SGHVS and CDR2 FQNEAQ. The CDR3 has 16 amino acids. With 0 bases removed from V and 5 bases from J, the gap between germline ends came to 16 bases.